What follows describes a single T cell receptor beta chain. The specificity of this receptor is unknown. Within one base of it there is no much larger clone, and no base qualities were kept. The data are from a study of graft-versus-host responses after intestinal transplantation (dated by TCRdb to the early 2020s). A note on the overall study: The transplants that recipients received were multivisceral, liver-intestinal, or isolated intestinal. Donor T cell macrochimerism was defined as a peak of at least 4% donor T cells among recipient peripheral blood mononuclear cells. Samples from a few later patients were sequenced in-house on an Illumina MiSeq with MiXCR processing rather than by the commercial service. After intestinal transplantation, graft-versus-host and host-versus-graft alloreactive T cell clones in the graft, circulation and bone marrow were tracked using bulk TCR-beta CDR3 sequencing. To identify alloreactive clones, pre-transplant mixed lymphocyte reaction products were sequenced and compared with unstimulated pre-transplant donor and recipient T cells. All recipients received anti-thymocyte globulin induction followed by maintenance tacrolimus and steroids for roughly three years. A cohort of about 26 intestinal transplant recipients, including one retransplant, was enrolled, and a few patients lacking pretransplant specimens were excluded. Study-wide conclusions, independent of this receptor: GvH clones turned up in recipient bone marrow, with some appearing earlier in ileal mucosa or blood, a pattern consistent with an intestinal mucosal origin. Peak levels of circulating GvH clones were associated with declines in HvG clones early after transplant. The conclusions were limited by the relatively low number and heterogeneity of the intestinal transplant patients. In the allografts of patients with donor T cell macrochimerism, GvH to HvG T cell clonal ratios were high.

Libraries came from the immunoSEQ multiplex PCR assay. For most patients, genomic DNA was isolated using the Qiagen DNeasy Blood and Tissue Kit and was shipped frozen to Adaptive Biotechnologies for TCR sequencing. For most patients, high-throughput TCR-beta CDR3 sequencing of genomic DNA was performed by Adaptive Biotechnologies. The authors' pipeline ran thus. TCR sequencing data were retrieved from Adaptive's ImmunoSEQ software for around 19 patients, whereas three other patients were processed with MiXCR and VDJtools. To correct CD4 versus CD8 sorting errors, any sequence found in both subsets at a frequency ratio below 5:1 was removed. CDR3 nucleotide sequences shared by donor and recipient were removed because the origin of these sequences could not be assigned. To be classed as alloreactive, a clone needed at least 2-fold expansion over unstimulated cells and a minimum CFSE-low frequency of 0.002% (template counts) or 0.001% (read counts). Clones detected in sequenced pre-transplant spleen, lymph node, or MLR CFSE-low populations of the donor or recipient were defined as mappable. The cumulative frequency of alloreactive clones was calculated as a percentage of all sequences, weighted by copy number. Imported from immuneACCESS, the table was reduced by TCRdb to in-frame sequences with V and J called. These copies leave out some clones; in studies compared against another copy, an unresolved V gene accounts for under half, and the cause of the remainder is not known. The V and J calls and the clone size are those of that table, but D and trimming were determined from the DNA. The sample includes over 75,000 clones, with about 87% observed a single time. Around 0.3% of the sample lies in the top ten.

The sample's time point, from its label and the paper: cells obtained before transplantation from donor or recipient. CD3+CD4+ and CD3+CD8+ populations were FACS-sorted from unstimulated pre-transplant donor and recipient cells taken from spleen or lymph nodes. The sequence was obtained from a human donor who was the organ donor for an intestinal transplant. The sequences come from unstimulated CD4+ T cells sorted from spleen or lymph node cells, collected before transplant.

The nucleotides are TGTGCCAGTAGAGTAACCGAGGAGTCCTATGGCTACACCTTC. This encodes CASRVTEESYGYTF. The chain is assembled from TRBV19 and TRBJ1-2; the D gene assignment is ambiguous. V is clipped by 6 bases and J by 4 bases, and the sequence between their germline boundaries is 15 bases long. Its CDR3 holds 14 amino acids, cysteine through phenylalanine. The retained sequence is limited to the CDR3, 42 bases, with the frame set at the first base. As encoded in the germline V gene (reference sequence), CDR1 is LNHDA while CDR2 is SQIVND.